The sequence of this TCR beta chain was determined in a study of graft-versus-host responses after intestinal transplantation. Here immunoSEQ multiplex PCR was the method, and the copy in TCRdb shows in-frame clones only, minus some. The sample has 75,000 to 95,000 clones, approximately 94% seen once. The CDR3 has 16 amino acids. Germline V gene data show CDR1 as LNHDA and CDR2 as SQIVND (reference sequence). V gave up 5 bases and J gave up 5 bases; unmatched junction bases: 7. As concerns this clone: Its target is unknown.

The sample in question was unstimulated CD8+ T cells sorted from spleen or lymph node cells, obtained before intestinal transplant. The V gene is TRBV19, the J gene TRBJ2-2; 11 nucleotides align to TRBD2. This receptor was obtained from a human donor who received an intestinal transplant. Written as DNA, the CDR3 is TGTGCCAGTAGTCCGATGTCTAGCGGGGGGACCGGGGAGCTGTTTTTT. Encoded protein: CASSPMSSGGTGELFF.